This T cell receptor (beta chain) was sequenced during a study of neoadjuvant anti-PD-1 for oral cavity cancer. Findings of the study overall: Non-responders to neoadjuvant nivolumab had significantly more clonal PBMC T cells than responders.

In regard to this clone: Antigen specificity is unknown.

Germline V lookup: CDR1 SGHTA, CDR2 FQGNSA. The V and J ends lost 0 bases and 0 bases respectively, with 12 bases between them. The CDR3 loop spans 17 amino acids. Time point denoted: after neoadjuvant nivolumab, at surgical resection. Patients had newly diagnosed, untreated stage II-IVA oral cavity squamous cell carcinoma. The patients had HPV-negative, locally advanced oral cavity squamous cell carcinoma. Using immunoSEQ multiplex PCR, the repertoire was profiled, and TCRdb retains in-frame clones only, with some absent. Found here are 8,500 to 10,000 clones, around three fifths of them singletons; the top ten hold 4% to 5%.

V and J are TRBV7-2 and TRBJ2-1; a possible D gene is TRBD2 (6 bases). The sample was PBMCs, taken after nivolumab (anti-PD-1) treatment. This sequence originates from a person aged 35 to 85 with oral cavity squamous cell carcinoma. CDR3 bases: TGTGCCAGCAGCTTAGCAGGAGGGATCAGCTCCTACAATGAGCAGTTCTTC. This codes for CASSLAGGISSYNEQFF.